Listed below are T cell receptor beta chains from one sample, sequenced in a study of blood T cell repertoires in COVID-19. Only in-frame clones appear in the TCRdb table, and some are missing; sequencing was by immunoSEQ multiplex PCR. Here the sample spans roughly 250,000 clones, more than 75% being singletons. Sequencing was carried out using PBMCs or T cells enriched from blood (not recorded which). All receptors come from a woman aged 40 to 50 with acute COVID-19. CDR3s include the opening cysteine and the closing phenylalanine or tryptophan. D genes are given only for firm matches. Clone size is stated in some rows and not others, as once, few, many or a class when expanded.

TRBV6-5	TRBJ2-7	15	.	.	TGTGCCAGCAGACATGGACAGGGAGGGGGCTACGAGCAGTACTTC	CASRHGQGGGYEQYF
TRBV7-9	TRBJ1-2	11	.	.	TGTGCCGCCGGTAGGAGCTATGGCTACACCTTC	CAAGRSYGYTF
TRBV5-8	TRBJ1-4	15	.	.	TGTGCCAGCAGCACCTGGGGGGGCGGTAATGAAAAACTGTTTTTT	CASSTWGGGNEKLFF
TRBV24-1	TRBJ2-1	16	TRBD1	.	TGTGCCACCAGTGACCCAGACAGGGGAAGCTACAATGAGCAGTTCTTC	CATSDPDRGSYNEQFF
TRBV5-1	TRBJ1-6	16	.	.	TGCGCCAGCAGCTTGCCAGGGCCGGGTAATAATTCACCCCTCCACTTT	CASSLPGPGNNSPLHF
TRBV18	TRBJ1-1	16	TRBD1	once	TGTGCCAGCTCACCTGTATCCGGGACAGGGGGAACTGAAGCTTTCTTT	CASSPVSGTGGTEAFF
TRBV7-9	TRBJ2-5	15	TRBD1	.	TGTGCCAGCAGCTCCCTAGGACAGGGGACGGAGACCCAGTACTTC	CASSSLGQGTETQYF
TRBV28	TRBJ2-5	14	.	.	TGTGCCAGCAGCCGTAGCGGAGGGAGGGAGACCCAGTACTTC	CASSRSGGRETQYF
TRBV9	TRBJ2-7	14	.	.	TGTGCCAGCAGCGTGAGAGGGAGCTCCTACGAGCAGTACTTC	CASSVRGSSYEQYF
TRBV12-3/TRBV12-4	TRBJ2-3	11	.	.	TGTGCCAGCCCGGTCGGAGATACGCAGTATTTT	CASPVGDTQYF
TRBV18	TRBJ2-3	16	TRBD1	.	TGTGCCAGCTCTCCACCCAGGGGGAGAAGCACAGATACGCAGTATTTT	CASSPPRGRSTDTQYF
TRBV6-5	TRBJ1-2	15	.	once	TGTGCCAGCAGCCCCTTCGTCGGACAAGACTATGGCTACACCTTC	CASSPFVGQDYGYTF
TRBV12-3/TRBV12-4	TRBJ2-5	13	TRBD2	.	TGTGCCAGCAGGCTAGCGGGGAGGGAGACCCAGTACTTC	CASRLAGRETQYF
TRBV7-9	TRBJ1-1	15	TRBD1	.	TGTGCCAGCAGCTTTACAGGGGACATGAACACTGAAGCTTTCTTT	CASSFTGDMNTEAFF
TRBV24-1	TRBJ1-2	15	.	once	TGTGCCACCAGCCCCACCGGTAGAGCTAACTATGGCTACACCTTC	CATSPTGRANYGYTF
TRBV7-3	TRBJ2-3	13	.	.	TGTGCCAGCAGCCCCTCACACACAGATACGCAGTATTTT	CASSPSHTDTQYF
TRBV3-1/TRBV3-2	TRBJ2-1	11	.	.	TGTGCCAGCAGTCTCGAGCGGGAGCAGTTCTTC	CASSLEREQFF